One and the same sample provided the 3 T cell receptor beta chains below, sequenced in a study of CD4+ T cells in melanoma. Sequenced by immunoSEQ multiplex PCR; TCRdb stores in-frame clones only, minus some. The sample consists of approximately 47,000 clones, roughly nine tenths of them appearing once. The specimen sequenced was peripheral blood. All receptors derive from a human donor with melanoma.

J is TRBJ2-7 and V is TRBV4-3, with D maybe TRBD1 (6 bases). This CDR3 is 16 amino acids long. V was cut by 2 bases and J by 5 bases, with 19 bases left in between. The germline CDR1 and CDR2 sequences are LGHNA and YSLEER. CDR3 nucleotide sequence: TGCGCCAGCAGCCAAATTCAACTCGGGACAACCGACGAGCAGTACTTC. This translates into CASSQIQLGTTDEQYF.

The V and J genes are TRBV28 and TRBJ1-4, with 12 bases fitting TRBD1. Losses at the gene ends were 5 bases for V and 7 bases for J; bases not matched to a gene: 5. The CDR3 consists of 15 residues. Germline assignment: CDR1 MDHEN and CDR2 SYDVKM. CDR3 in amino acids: CASSRPGQGAEKLFF. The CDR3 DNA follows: TGTGCCAGCAGTCGGCCGGGACAGGGGGCTGAAAAACTGTTTTTT. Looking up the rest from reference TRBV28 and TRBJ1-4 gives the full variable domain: DVKVTQSSRYLVKRTGEKVFLECVQDMDHENMFWYRQDPGLGLRLIYFSYDVKMKEKGDIPEGYSVSREKKERFSLILESASTNQTSMYLCASSRPGQGAEKLFFGSGTQLSVL.

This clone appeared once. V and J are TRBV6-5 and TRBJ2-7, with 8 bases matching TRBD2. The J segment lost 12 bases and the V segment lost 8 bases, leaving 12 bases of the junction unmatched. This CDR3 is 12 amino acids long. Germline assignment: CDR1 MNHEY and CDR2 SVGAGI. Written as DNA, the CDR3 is TGTGCCAGCTGTAATCCGACTAGCGAGGTGTACTTC. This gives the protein CASCNPTSEVYF.